This entry features one T cell receptor beta chain sequence. As processed by the authors: For nucleated cells, counts were estimated from reference gene primer amplification. The data were produced by immunoSEQ multiplex PCR, yet TCRdb's version contains in-frame clones alone and is incomplete. V and J calls and clone size are those listed in that table; D and trimming were worked out from the DNA. This table has under 250,000 clones, roughly 80% appearing once. This record belongs to a study of blood T cell repertoires in COVID-19. Across the study: Specimens from acute and convalescent COVID-19 originated in the United States, Italy and Spain. T cells, B-cell-depleted T cells, or PBMCs provided the cDNA or gDNA that served as material.

CDR1 and CDR2 from the germline V gene are LNHNV and YYDKDF (reference sequence). CDR3 length: 13 amino acids. V was clipped by 5 bases and J by 3 bases, with 7 bases between them. The sequence came from a woman aged 70-85 years with acute or convalescent COVID-19. Material for sequencing was peripheral blood. This chain connects TRBV15 to TRBJ2-2; TRBD2 might be the D (6 bases). CDR3 loop: CATSGDYTGELFF. DNA for the CDR3: TGTGCCACCAGCGGGGACTACACCGGGGAGCTGTTTTTT.